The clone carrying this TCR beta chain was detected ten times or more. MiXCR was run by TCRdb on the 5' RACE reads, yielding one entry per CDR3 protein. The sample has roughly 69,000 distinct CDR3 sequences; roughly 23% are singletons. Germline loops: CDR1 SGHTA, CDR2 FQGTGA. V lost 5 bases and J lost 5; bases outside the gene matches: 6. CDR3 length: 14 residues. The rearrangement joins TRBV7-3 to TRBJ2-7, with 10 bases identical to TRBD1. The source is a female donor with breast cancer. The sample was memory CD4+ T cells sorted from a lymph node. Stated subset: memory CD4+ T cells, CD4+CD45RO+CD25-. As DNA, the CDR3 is TGTGCCAGCAGCCCGACAGGGGGCGAGGACGAGCAGTACTTC. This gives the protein CASSPTGGEDEQYF.